This TCR beta chain was captured in a study of cytomegalovirus exposure and HLA in healthy donors (dated by TCRdb to 2015 to 2018). Concerning the study at large: An earlier analysis of several hundred of the donors reported about 260 Gb of sequence data and around 110 million unique TCR beta sequences obtained from approximately 180 million T cells. About 280 gigabases of sequencing data and approximately 85 million unique TCR sequences were included in an early release covering several hundred HLA-typed donors. Among the roughly 390 genotyped donors, around 81% belonged to the genetic ancestry cluster associated with self-reported Caucasian donors. The study aimed to test whether cataloging public T cell receptors could reveal signatures of past pathogen exposure. The study used immunosequencing to profile the T cell repertoires of approximately 630 subjects and linked those repertoires to cytomegalovirus serostatus. A separate validation cohort of about 110 different subjects was used in addition to the roughly 700-subject first cohort. The study combined high-throughput TCR immunosequencing, statistical association of individual TCRs with disease status, and machine learning to predict cytomegalovirus infection status. A later analysis re-analyzed previously published TCR beta repertoires from 550 to 700 donors and added high-resolution HLA genotyping to study TCR occurrence patterns. The later analysis used no new phenotypic data to find candidate immune exposures, relying instead on TCR beta sequences and their occurrence across donors. To decide whether each TCR beta V gene segment behaved as functional or pseudogenic, an earlier analysis of fewer than 750 of the donors relied on high-throughput TCR beta sequencing. Alongside the repertoire data, information on donor age, sex, ethnicity and CMV serostatus was compiled. Genome-wide SNP genotypes for about 60% of the 666 donors were used in a later genetic analysis, which treated that subset as a discovery cohort. All discovery cohort repertoires had been generated using a single sequencing platform. Both class I and class II loci were covered by HLA typing, at four-digit resolution. The number of typed donors differed by locus: 629-630 for A, B, C, DRB1 and DQB1; 500 to 550 for DQA1; some 590 for DPA1; and roughly 490 for DPB1. Because of strong linkage in the cohort, a few DR-DQ haplotypes were treated as single units for association and clustering. Among 350 to 400 genotyped donors of the cohort, an average of roughly 240,000 unique TCR beta nucleotide sequences were sequenced per donor, 15% to 20% of them non-productive. Results the study describes overall, beyond this receptor: The study listed 164 TCR beta chains as associated with cytomegalovirus. The classifier was reported to diagnose cytomegalovirus status with high specificity and sensitivity in both the original cohort and the validation cohort. In an earlier analysis of a few hundred of the donors, most TCR beta V segments were observed in productive rearrangements about 90% or about 30% of the time, broadly matching IMGT annotations. A later genetic analysis associated a missense DCLRE1C variant with V-gene and J-gene trimming of TCR beta chains, and an independent cohort replicated the association. Specific HLA alleles were associated with 15,000 to 20,000 TCR beta sequences at a false discovery rate of 0.05 in a later analysis. In this cohort, only TCR beta chains were sequenced, and detectable features were limited by the absence of alpha or paired-chain data. Strong co-occurrence of HLA alleles, especially DR and DQ, made assigning TCR associations to individual alleles difficult. For the cohort, immune exposure information was limited to CMV serostatus. In a later analysis, most CMV-associated TCR beta chains were found to appear HLA-restricted, with HLA associations seemingly driven largely by CMV exposure. Because counts were too low, 15 to 20 rarely observed V segments, including chromosome 9 orphons, were left out of the earlier analysis of 500 to 750 of the donors. The presence/absence analyses assumed that sequencing depth was roughly uniform across donors, and that assumption may not be true. The authors suggested that the approach could potentially be extended to other disease states and immunological phenotypes. Compared with equally common non-associated chains, HLA-associated TCR beta chains in a later analysis were more clonally expanded and had lower generation probabilities. A further reported finding was that TCR beta sequences accurately predicted the HLA-A and HLA-B alleles for most subjects in the first cohort. In a later analysis, the rate of TCR association differed among HLA loci, with DRB1 alleles having the most associated TCRs and HLA-C alleles having the fewest. While some public TCRs were present in many individuals, most TCR sequences turned up only very rarely across donors. In a later genetic analysis, fewer N-insertions in productive TCRs were reported among donors in an Asian-associated ancestry cluster than the roughly 640-donor mean. A few of the identified cytomegalovirus-associated TCR beta chains were confirmed in vitro to be specific for cytomegalovirus antigens. A group of highly shared sequence variants was considered likely to be a technical artifact of the sequencing pipeline. Linkage disequilibrium might explain the correlated functional status among segregating V segments, but an unknown experimental factor could not be excluded. According to a later analysis, parvovirus B19, influenza, CMV and Epstein-Barr virus appeared linked to several top co-occurrence clusters. Some IMGT-functional V segments, including TRBV6-2 and TRBV6-3, could not be distinguished by the 87-base-pair reads and were therefore excluded. HLA typing was unavailable for some donors at each locus, so association tests used only the typed subset.

As for this clone: Its antigen target is currently unknown. Per-base qualities were not stored, and no clone one base away is much larger.

The cohort was made up of about 670 healthy bone marrow donors. Cohort members were all nominally healthy when sampled, although unrecorded immune exposures were likely present. The donor tested CMV seropositive, placing the donor among the roughly 300 seropositive members of the cohort. A peripheral blood sample was collected from each donor, and TCR beta sequencing was performed on peripheral blood mononuclear cells. Genomic DNA extraction from the blood cell samples was performed with the Qiagen DNeasy Blood Extraction Kit. Libraries were built with the immunoSEQ multiplex PCR assay. For the multiplex PCR, a mixture combining 60 forward primers for TCR Vbeta segments and 13 reverse primers for TCR Jbeta segments was used. The CDR3 region of rearranged TCR beta genes was amplified from genomic DNA by a multiplex PCR assay. The Illumina HiSeq System was used to sequence the amplified TCR beta libraries as 87-base-pair reads. The published analysis was carried out like this. Across the 700 or so repertoires, a later analysis counted approximately 83 million unique TCR beta chains, some 11 million of which were shared by at least two donors. To remove PCR and sequencing errors, raw reads were error-corrected and collapsed into unique sequences using a nearest-neighbor algorithm that merged closely related sequences. V, D and J gene segments were assigned by aligning CDR3 sequences to IMGT reference sequences. For a sequence to be retained, a match of at least six nucleotides to both a V gene segment and a J gene segment was required. A rearrangement counted as productive if the CDR3 had no stop codons and remained in frame with V and J, and every other rearrangement counted as non-productive. CDR3 was defined according to IMGT convention as the region running from the second conserved V-encoded cysteine to the conserved J-encoded phenylalanine. Sequences without an unambiguous match to a single V gene segment were excluded from the earlier analysis of several hundred of the donors. In an earlier analysis of more than 500 of the donors, a V segment was called functional when productive rearrangements were above 56.7%, and segregating when the standard deviation between donors exceeded 5%. To diagnose cytomegalovirus status from the catalog of TCR beta chain sequences, a statistical classification framework was built. In a later analysis, V and J genes were assigned by comparing TCR nucleotide sequences against IMGT/GENE-DB human TR gene sequences. In a later analysis, CDR3 sequences and most-parsimonious VDJ recombination scenarios were assigned using the TCRdist pipeline. In a later analysis, every TCR beta chain was defined by the combination of its CDR3 amino acid sequence and its V-gene family, and reads without a unique V-gene family were dropped. To address suspected cross-contamination and a sequencing artifact, a later analysis removed roughly 580 highly shared, low-generation-probability nucleotide sequences. For each public chain, a later analysis derived a clonal expansion index from normalized ranks of inferred template counts within each repertoire. In a later analysis, generation probabilities were computed using a VDJ recombination model fitted to out-of-frame rearrangements, and the results were checked against IGoR. In a later analysis, TCR-TCR, TCR-HLA and TCR-CMV co-occurrence was scored with hypergeometric tests, and a repertoire-size bias correction was applied to TCR pairs. A later analysis estimated false discovery rates by permuting HLA or CMV assignments 20 times. A later analysis grouped co-occurring TCRs with DBSCAN, adding TCRdist sequence similarity when clustering within HLA-allele-positive subsets. Repertoires with fewer than 30,000 or more than 120,000 public chains, plus five repertoires with anomalous nucleotide sharing, were excluded from co-occurrence clustering. TCRdb mirrors the immuneACCESS table, restricted to in-frame sequences. Some clones are absent from its copies; in checked studies, under half trace to an unresolved V gene, and the reason for the others is unknown. That table gives V, J and clone size, and the DNA gave D and trimming. For this sample the table gives under 200,000 clones, of which roughly 85% were detected only once. The ten biggest clones cover more than 12% of the sample.

The CDR3 holds 13 amino acids from the cysteine to the phenylalanine. The only DNA kept is the CDR3, 39 bases in frame from the first base. The germline V gene (reference sequence) supplies CDR1 MNHEY and CDR2 SMNVEV. Cut back by 4 bases and 8 bases, the V and J ends lie 14 bases apart. What was sequenced was PBMCs. The clonotype originates from a man over 45 in good health and CMV-seropositive. Recombination joined TRBV27 with TRBJ1-2; 5 matching bases give a weak D call of TRBD1. This receptor has the CDR3 CASSSGLAPGYTF. The nucleotide sequence is given as TGTGCCAGCAGTTCGGGACTGGCTCCAGGCTACACCTTC.